This T cell receptor beta chain derives from a study of T cell repertoires in cytomegalovirus infection. Study details: In the study, CMV epitopes included recently identified HLA-C-restricted and well-studied HLA-B-restricted ones. Evidence of both CMV infection and a matching HLA type came from public TCR beta signatures. General study results and limits: Dominating the ex vivo response were HLA-C-restricted CMV-specific TCR beta clonotypes. Carriers of CMV and the relevant HLA type were discriminated by public TCR beta frequency.

This clonotype was picked up a small number of times. Its antigen is unknown. TCRdb independently ran MiXCR on the reads; one entry per CDR3 protein. The data show about 340,000 distinct CDR3 sequences, roughly 28% seen once. The ends were cut back, 3 bases at V and 1 base at J, with 9 bases in the middle. The V gene's germline CDR1 is KGHDR and CDR2 SFDVKD. This CDR3 is 15 amino acids long. The sample in question was cultured PBMCs, obtained from culture after CMV antigen stimulation. This clonotype originated in a human donor in good health (CMV status not recorded). Some clones in this sample may be carry-over from other donors' samples. V and J are TRBV24-1 and TRBJ1-5; D is possibly TRBD1 (5 bases). The CDR3 DNA reads TGTGCCACCAGTGATCCAGGGAAGAGCAATCAGCCCCAGCATTTT. It yields the protein CATSDPGKSNQPQHF.